The TCR beta chain under discussion was sequenced for a study of blood T cell repertoires in COVID-19 (TCRdb year 2020). Some background on the complete study: Samples from collaborators originated in the United States, Italy and Spain and spanned both the acute and convalescent phases of COVID-19. The prospective study material was composed of cDNA or gDNA derived from T cells, B-cell-depleted T cells, or PBMCs. Deeply sampled blood TCRbeta repertoires from subjects exposed to, actively infected with, or recovered from COVID-19 were included in the dataset. The repertoires were released in a freely available public database intended as a resource for research on the immune response to SARS-CoV-2. The samples were drawn from two sources: the first 160 participants of the ongoing ImmuneRACE study, and some 1,300 subjects contributed by 6 global collaborators. Nearly every sample came with metadata listing a de-identified subject ID, COVID-19 status, age in years and sex. HLA class I and class II types, where available, came from metadata supplied by the sample provider rather than from assay-based typing. Study-wide findings and limitations: The amount of clinical and demographic metadata varied by source and participant and was provided uncurated.

Collaborating institutions collected whole blood in K2EDTA tubes following their own protocols. For TCRbeta analysis, collaborators shipped samples as frozen whole blood, isolated PBMCs, or DNA extracted from either of those sample types. TCRbeta CDR3 regions were amplified from genomic DNA using the immunoSEQ Assay, a bias-controlled multiplex PCR. Per the original workflow: The number of nucleated cells in each sample was estimated by amplification of reference gene primers within the assay. To quantify the absolute abundance of each unique TCRbeta CDR3 rearrangement, sequence reads were collapsed and filtered. For each sample, productive Simpson clonality was calculated as the square root of Simpson's diversity index over productive rearrangements. What TCRdb holds here is the immuneACCESS table cut down to in-frame rearrangements. Part of the clones is not present; checked against another copy, under half of the missing clones reflect an unresolved V gene, and the others are unexplained. Clonal size and the V and J genes are those of that table, whereas D and trimming came from the DNA. This sample comprises roughly 100,000 clones, almost 80% of them detected only once. The top ten hold approximately 9.6% of the sample.

The CDR3 covers 13 residues, taking in both the cysteine and the phenylalanine. Only the CDR3 DNA is retained, 39 bases long and in frame from the first base. V drops 2 bases and J drops 6 bases, leaving 7 bases in between. Via the germline V gene (reference sequence), CDR1 is SSHAT and CDR2 FNYEAQ. Turning to this clone: Its binding antigen is unknown. Base qualities are not provided; no much larger clone lies one nucleotide away.

Recombination connected TRBV7-7 to TRBJ1-4; the D gene is not confidently resolved. The TCR comes from a man in his sixties with active or convalescent COVID-19. Sequencing used peripheral blood. The bases read TGTGCCAGCAGCTTAATCCGGGATGAAAAACTGTTTTTT. Its amino acids are CASSLIRDEKLFF.